One sample yielded the 20 T cell receptor beta chains listed below, sequenced in a study of a mutant IDH1 vaccine in newly diagnosed glioma. Method: immunoSEQ multiplex PCR; TCRdb's copy keeps in-frame clones and lacks some. The data show 35,000 to 45,000 clones, about four fifths seen once. The antigens these receptors bind are not known. Time point here: week 5, during vaccination. A single vaccine dose contained 300 ug of mutant IDH1 20-mer peptide, and topical imiquimod was used with it. This material consisted of PBMCs, taken from a glioma patient whose treatment included an IDH1 peptide vaccine. Receptors were obtained from a man in his forties or fifties with glioma.

This chain uses TRBV10-3 with TRBJ2-3, with 13 nucleotides matching TRBD2. The CDR3 contains 17 residues. Germline V gives CDR1 ENHRY, CDR2 SYGVKD. Trimming at V came to 6 bases and at J to 2 bases, leaving 8 bases not matched to a gene. In nucleotides, the CDR3 is TGTGCCATCAGGGGGACTAGCGGGGTCTTTGACACAGATACGCAGTATTTT. This gives the protein CAIRGTSGVFDTDTQYF.

This chain connects TRBV11-1 to TRBJ2-3; no firm D call. There are 12 residues in the CDR3. The germline CDR1 and CDR2 sequences are SGHAT and FQDESV (reference sequence). The V and J ends lost 6 bases and 3 bases respectively, with 7 bases between them. CDR3 residues: CASSSATDTQYF. The CDR3, as DNA: TGTGCCAGCAGTTCCGCGACAGATACGCAGTATTTT. Combining the CDR3 with reference TRBV11-1 and TRBJ2-3 gives the whole variable domain EAEVAQSPRYKITEKSQAVAFWCDPISGHATLYWYRQILGQGPELLVQFQDESVVDDSQLPKDRFSAERLKGVDSTLKIQPAELGDSAMYLCASSSATDTQYFGPGTRLTVL.

The chain links TRBV10-3 to TRBJ1-2; 11 nucleotides line up with TRBD1. The CDR3 runs 16 residues. In germline, CDR1 is ENHRY, CDR2 SYGVKD. With V trimmed by 6 bases and J by 7 bases, 13 bases remained unmatched. The CDR3 sequence is CAISQGPGQGGGGYTF. CDR3 nucleotide sequence: TGTGCCATCAGCCAAGGCCCGGGACAGGGGGGAGGTGGCTACACCTTC.

The chain recombines TRBV19 with TRBJ1-2; 7 nucleotides align to TRBD1. The CDR3 is made up of 16 amino acids. Germline-derived CDR1 and CDR2 are LNHDA and SQIVND (reference sequence). Germline trimming cut 5 bases from V and 2 bases from J; bases unmatched to any gene: 11. The CDR3 DNA sequence: TGTGCCAGTAGTCCGTACTCGACAGGGACGAACTATGGCTACACCTTC. Protein: CASSPYSTGTNYGYTF.

The genes are TRBV7-8 and TRBJ1-2; no clear D gene. The germline V and J ends were trimmed by 1 base and 6 bases, with 12 bases remaining between them. CDR3 length equals 14 residues. Germline V gives CDR1 SGHVS, CDR2 FQNEAQ. CDR3 protein: CASSLGGVGDGYTF. The DNA of the CDR3 is TGTGCCAGCAGCTTAGGTGGGGTGGGAGATGGCTACACCTTC.

V gene TRBV7-9 combines with J gene TRBJ1-4; no clear D. Looked up from germline, CDR1 is SEHNR and CDR2 is FQNEAQ (reference sequence). The V end was cut by 1 base, the J end by 3 bases, with 15 bases between. The CDR3 has 17 amino acids. The CDR3 loop is CASSLEWERRPNEKLFF. The CDR3 coding sequence is TGTGCCAGCAGCTTAGAATGGGAGAGGAGGCCTAATGAAAAACTGTTTTTT.

This sequence joins TRBV29-1 and TRBJ2-7; D not certain. Germline V gene data show CDR1 as SQVTM and CDR2 as ANQGSEA. CDR3 length: 11 amino acids. V lost 4 bases and J 2 bases, leaving 6 bases between the germline ends. The CDR3 DNA reads TGCAGCGTTGGGGGTACCTACGAGCAGTACTTC. Its protein product is CSVGGTYEQYF.

The V gene is TRBV25-1, the J gene TRBJ2-5; D uncertain. Germline V gene sequence: CDR1 MGHDK, CDR2 SYGVNS. This CDR3 comprises 14 residues. V gave up 2 bases and J gave up 2 bases, with 9 bases separating them. Here the CDR3 DNA reads TGTGCCAGCAGTGAAGGCGCGCGTCAAGAGACCCAGTACTTC. Translated: CASSEGARQETQYF.

This clone was picked up one time. This chain connects TRBV11-2 to TRBJ2-7; 8 nucleotides line up with TRBD2. In germline, CDR1 is SGHAT, CDR2 FQNNGV. The CDR3 extends over 15 amino acids. The V and J ends lost 7 bases and 0 bases, in that order; junction bases with no gene match: 8. The chain's CDR3 is CASTPLTSGSYEQYF. In nucleotides, the CDR3 is TGTGCCAGCACCCCCCTTACTAGCGGCTCCTACGAGCAGTACTTC.

The chain has TRBV20-1 and TRBJ1-2, with D uncertain. The CDR3 totals 11 residues. Germline V gene lookup returns CDR1 DFQATT and CDR2 SNEGSKA (reference sequence). The V gene lost 5 bases and the J gene lost 5 bases, with 9 bases spanning the gap. CDR3 sequence: CSALTGYGYTF. CDR3 in DNA: TGCAGTGCTCTCACCGGTTATGGCTACACCTTC.

By its share, this clone is medium-sized. The V and J genes are TRBV7-9 and TRBJ1-5, with TRBD1 matching 7 bases. The CDR3 runs 14 residues. Per the germline V gene, CDR1 is SEHNR and CDR2 is FQNEAQ (reference sequence). Trimming removed 5 bases from V and 0 bases from J; junction bases left unmatched: 1. The CDR3 sequence: CASSTGDSNQPQHF. In DNA form, the CDR3 reads TGTGCCAGCAGCACAGGGGATAGCAATCAGCCCCAGCATTTT.

The chain is built from TRBV7-8 and TRBJ1-4; D remains ambiguous. Germline values: CDR1 SGHVS, CDR2 FQNEAQ. The CDR3 covers 13 residues. Trimming left V 8 bases short and J 6 bases short, with 13 bases between. The chain's CDR3 is CASGTIDDEKLFF. Written as DNA, the CDR3 is TGTGCCAGCGGAACCATCGACGATGAAAAACTGTTTTTT.

V usage is TRBV7-9 and J usage is TRBJ1-4; D gene ambiguous. V lost 5 bases and J lost 8, with 9 bases in between. The CDR3 totals 12 residues. Germline V gives CDR1 SEHNR, CDR2 FQNEAQ (reference sequence). The CDR3 loop is CASSLVREKLFF. DNA for the CDR3: TGTGCCAGCAGCCTTGTACGGGAAAAACTGTTTTTT.

V is TRBV23-1 and J is TRBJ2-2, with TRBD1 matching over 10 bases. TRBV23-1 is recorded as an ORF, its role being uncertain. The CDR3 is 16 amino acids. V shed 8 bases, J shed 6 bases, and the junction held 12 bases outside the gene matches. This CDR3 reads CASGAGGQGKAGELFF. The CDR3 region has the DNA TGCGCCAGCGGAGCAGGGGGACAGGGGAAGGCCGGGGAGCTGTTTTTT.

The V gene is TRBV6-5, the J gene TRBJ1-1; tentatively, D is TRBD1 (5 bases). The germline V gene has CDR1 MNHEY and CDR2 SVGAGI. V was clipped by 5 bases and J by 5 bases, with 18 bases between them. The CDR3 loop spans 15 amino acids. The CDR3 nucleotides read TGTGCCAGCAGTACCCCCGCAGGGCCGAGAACTGAAGCTTTCTTT. The encoded protein is CASSTPAGPRTEAFF.

The chain links TRBV11-3 to TRBJ2-2, with a possible D match to TRBD2 (6 bases). From germline, CDR1 is SGHNT and CDR2 YENEEA. Trimming took 5 bases from V and 7 from J, leaving 14 bases between them. The CDR3 totals 14 residues. The CDR3: CASSLSRDFGELFF. DNA for the CDR3: TGTGCCAGCAGCCTAAGTCGGGACTTCGGGGAGCTGTTTTTT.

The DNA of the CDR3 is TGTGCCAGCAGCCCCCGAGGGGGGACCACTGAAGCTTTCTTT. It is translated as CASSPRGGTTEAFF. The chain is built from TRBV5-4 and TRBJ1-1, with a possible D match to TRBD1 (6 bases). Germline-derived CDR1 and CDR2 are SGHNT and YYREEE (reference sequence). The CDR3 spans 14 residues. Trimming removed 4 bases from V and 4 bases from J, with 14 bases in between. The entire variable domain, with the rest obtained from reference TRBV5-4 and TRBJ1-1, is as follows: ETGVTQSPTHLIKTRGQQVTLRCSSQSGHNTVSWYQQALGQGPQFIFQYYREEENGRGNFPPRFSGLQFPNYSSELNVNALELDDSALYLCASSPRGGTTEAFFGQGTRLTVV.

This clone has a handful of counts. Other nucleotide sequences in the sample specify the same CDR3. The gene calls are TRBV7-2 and TRBJ1-1; unclear D gene. CDR1 and CDR2 (germline): SGHTA, FQGNSA. This CDR3 contains 13 residues. V was shortened by 3 bases and J by 2 bases, with 7 bases between the two germline ends. For the CDR3, the DNA is TGTGCCAGCAGCTTGGGATACAACACTGAAGCTTTCTTT. Amino acids: CASSLGYNTEAFF.

V usage is TRBV5-1 and J usage is TRBJ1-1, with D perhaps TRBD1 (6 bases). Per the germline V gene, CDR1 is SGHRS and CDR2 is YFSETQ. This CDR3 spans 14 amino acids. The V end lost 4 bases, the J end lost 5 bases, and 15 bases lay between the germline ends. This chain's CDR3 is CASSPAGTKTEAFF. The CDR3 bases are TGCGCCAGCAGCCCGGCCGGGACAAAGACTGAAGCTTTCTTT.

This chain joins TRBV13 and TRBJ1-2; D remains unclear. V was trimmed by 3 bases and J by 7 bases, leaving 12 bases between them. Germline CDR1 and CDR2: PRHDT and FYEKMQ (reference sequence). The CDR3 length is 13 residues. The CDR3 here is CASSFSASPGYTF. CDR3 DNA: TGTGCCAGCAGCTTCTCAGCTAGTCCTGGCTACACCTTC.